Listed below are T cell receptor beta chains from one sample, sequenced in a study of shared clonotypes between healthy human individuals. Only in-frame clones appear in the TCRdb table, and some are missing; sequencing was by immunoSEQ multiplex PCR. The table shows about 510,000 clones, with about four fifths occurring only once. The sample was PBMCs. These TCRs come from a woman aged 40 to 49 in good health. Some clones in this sample may be carry-over from other donors' samples. Each CDR3 is given with its conserved first and last residue. Fields, in order: clone size, J gene, D gene, V gene, CDR3 protein, CDR3 DNA. The D gene is left open where the match is weak. Clone size, where shown, is once, few, many, or a class for clones that have expanded.

once	TRBJ2-2	.	TRBV19	CASSPRALDTGELFF	TGTGCCAGTAGCCCGCGGGCGTTAGACACCGGGGAGCTGTTTTTT
.	TRBJ1-4	.	TRBV28	CASSPTTGRSLTNEKLFF	TGTGCCAGCAGTCCCACAACCGGACGATCGTTAACTAATGAAAAACTGTTTTTT
.	TRBJ2-7	.	TRBV7-3	CASSLRGGYEQYF	TGTGCCAGCAGCTTGAGAGGGGGCTACGAGCAGTACTTC
once	TRBJ1-5	.	TRBV4-1	CASSPGIGSNQPQHF	TGCGCCAGCAGCCCCGGGATTGGTAGCAATCAGCCCCAGCATTTT
.	TRBJ1-2	.	TRBV12-5	CASGLTGRHGYTF	TGTGCTAGTGGTTTGACCGGCCGGCATGGCTACACCTTC
.	TRBJ1-1	.	TRBV6-5	CASSYKAGRDTEAFF	TGTGCCAGCAGTTACAAAGCGGGACGGGACACTGAAGCTTTCTTT
few	TRBJ2-1	.	TRBV4-3	CASSQDLWGARAYNEQFF	TGCGCCAGCAGCCAAGATCTTTGGGGGGCGAGGGCCTACAATGAGCAGTTCTTC
.	TRBJ2-5	TRBD2	TRBV6-1	CASSEVAGGGRETQYF	TGTGCCAGCAGTGAGGTAGCGGGAGGGGGTCGGGAGACCCAGTACTTC
.	TRBJ2-2	.	TRBV9	CASSVARNTGELFF	TGTGCCAGCAGCGTAGCTCGGAACACCGGGGAGCTGTTTTTT
few	TRBJ2-7	TRBD1	TRBV6-5	CASSYLGQGAGQYF	TGTGCCAGCAGCTACCTTGGACAGGGGGCAGGGCAGTACTTC